These T cell receptor beta chains were read from a single sample in a study of T cells in Graves' hyperthyroidism and ophthalmopathy. TCRdb itself ran the multiplex PCR reads through MiXCR, one entry per CDR3 protein. The sample holds roughly 710,000 distinct CDR3 sequences, about 35% seen once. Sequencing was done on a sample of blood. The receptors come from a woman in her forties with Graves' hyperthyroidism. Each CDR3 is given with its conserved first and last residue. The D gene is left open where the match is weak. Not all rows give a size; the values are once, few, many and, for expanded clones, a class.

CDR3 | DNA | size | D | J | V
CSVEGQRRWSGNTIYF | TGCAGCGTTGAAGGGCAGAGGAGGTGGTCTGGAAACACCATATATTTT | many | . | TRBJ1-3 | TRBV29-1
CASSSGLNQPQHF | TGTGCCAGCAGCTCGGGGCTAAATCAGCCCCAGCATTTT | . | . | TRBJ1-5 | TRBV14
CASSFDVQGGTEAFF | TGTGCCAGCAGCTTTGACGTACAGGGAGGCACTGAAGCTTTCTTT | . | . | TRBJ1-1 | TRBV5-6
CASSVDRALAYEQYF | TGTGCCAGCAGTGTAGACAGGGCCCTGGCTTACGAGCAGTACTTC | few | TRBD1 | TRBJ2-7 | TRBV2
CASSPSGSGEQFF | TGTGCCAGCAGCCCAAGCGGGTCGGGAGAGCAGTTCTTC | . | . | TRBJ2-1 | TRBV9
CASRGSGTYEQYF | TGTGCCAGTAGGGGGTCGGGTACCTACGAGCAGTACTTC | few | . | TRBJ2-7 | TRBV10-3
CVTGTGANTEAFF | TGTGTTACCGGGACAGGAGCGAACACTGAAGCTTTCTTT | . | TRBD1 | TRBJ1-1 | TRBV2
CASSPTGQGYTGELFF | TGTGCCAGCAGCCCGACTGGCCAGGGGTACACCGGGGAGCTGTTTTTT | many | . | TRBJ2-2 | TRBV7-9
CSASRVMGPQHF | TGCAGTGCTAGCAGGGTTATGGGGCCCCAGCATTTT | . | . | TRBJ1-5 | TRBV20-1
CSASSSAFDEQYF | TGCAGTGCTAGTAGCTCGGCGTTCGACGAGCAGTACTTC | many | . | TRBJ2-7 | TRBV20-1
CASSSASGTYNEQFF | TGTGCCAGCAGCTCGGCTAGCGGGACCTACAATGAGCAGTTCTTC | . | TRBD2 | TRBJ2-1 | TRBV7-2
CASSTARGARQETQYF | TGTGCCAGCAGCACCGCTCGGGGAGCTAGACAAGAGACCCAGTACTTC | few | . | TRBJ2-5 | TRBV9
CASSQDYGGLYEQYF | TGTGCCAGCAGCCAAGATTACGGGGGACTCTACGAGCAGTACTTC | . | . | TRBJ2-7 | TRBV14
CASSEFSRGDTGELFF | TGCGCCAGCAGTGAATTTTCGCGGGGTGACACCGGGGAGCTGTTTTTT | . | . | TRBJ2-2 | TRBV10-1
CASSFGSQPQHF | TGTGCCAGCAGCTTCGGGAGTCAGCCCCAGCATTTT | few | . | TRBJ1-5 | TRBV5-4
CSAGTQTQYF | TGCAGTGCTGGGACACAAACCCAGTATTTT | . | . | TRBJ2-3 | TRBV20-1
CARRGQPSTNEKLFF | TGTGCCAGAAGAGGACAGCCATCAACTAATGAAAAACTGTTTTTT | few | . | TRBJ1-4 | TRBV6-4
CASLDRGSYEQYF | TGTGCCAGCCTTGACAGGGGAAGCTACGAGCAGTACTTC | . | TRBD1 | TRBJ2-7 | TRBV28
CSVEGTGTYEQYF | TGCAGCGTTGAAGGGACAGGAACCTACGAGCAGTACTTC | . | TRBD1 | TRBJ2-7 | TRBV29-1
CASSPDRSNSPLHF | TGTGCCAGCAGCCCTGACAGGTCGAATTCACCCCTCCACTTT | . | . | TRBJ1-6 | TRBV7-2
CASSATASGNQPQHF | TGCGCCAGCAGCGCGACAGCATCGGGAAATCAGCCCCAGCATTTT | few | . | TRBJ1-5 | TRBV4-3
CASSRGLSDTGELFF | TGTGCCAGCAGTCGGGGGCTTAGCGACACCGGGGAGCTGTTTTTT | few | . | TRBJ2-2 | TRBV19
CSAEDSGQGNYGYTF | TGCAGTGCGGAGGATTCGGGACAGGGAAACTATGGCTACACCTTC | . | TRBD1 | TRBJ1-2 | TRBV20-1
CASSGPWGNQPQHF | TGTGCCAGCAGTGGCCCCTGGGGCAATCAGCCCCAGCATTTT | . | . | TRBJ1-5 | TRBV7-8
CASSSMPGNTIYF | TGTGCCAGCAGCTCCATGCCCGGAAACACCATATATTTT | . | . | TRBJ1-3 | TRBV11-3
CASRTDGFTPLHF | TGTGCCAGCAGAACGGACGGATTTACTCCCCTCCACTTT | many | . | TRBJ1-6 | TRBV5-8
CASSPPEAWGWSYNSPLHF | TGTGCCAGCAGCCCCCCCGAAGCTTGGGGATGGTCCTATAATTCACCCCTCCACTTT | . | . | TRBJ1-6 | TRBV28
CASSFGRGGPRTQYF | TGTGCCAGCAGCTTCGGGCGGGGGGGCCCTCGGACGCAGTATTTT | . | TRBD2 | TRBJ2-3 | TRBV11-2
CASSEAPWPSNTGELFF | TGTGCCAGCAGTGAAGCGCCATGGCCGTCGAACACCGGGGAGCTGTTTTTT | . | . | TRBJ2-2 | TRBV2
CASSQDSRDYGYTF | TGCGCCAGCAGCCAAGATTCCCGAGACTATGGCTACACCTTC | few | . | TRBJ1-2 | TRBV4-1
CASRTVGGYEQYF | TGTGCCAGCAGGACCGTTGGCGGGTACGAGCAGTACTTC | . | . | TRBJ2-7 | TRBV11-2
CASSESGTAFF | TGTGCCAGCAGTGAATCCGGGACAGCTTTCTTT | many | . | TRBJ1-1 | TRBV6-2/TRBV6-3
CASSPRGETPGANVLTF | TGTGCCAGCAGCCCCCGAGGGGAAACCCCTGGGGCCAACGTCCTGACTTTC | few | . | TRBJ2-6 | TRBV9